This passage covers 9 T cell receptor beta chains from one sample sequenced in a study of chemoradiotherapy in HPV16-positive cancers. Produced via immunoSEQ multiplex PCR; TCRdb's table is partial and in-frame only. The sample shows 20,000 to 25,000 clones, around 78% of them seen only once. This specimen was taken from a patient who underwent chemoradiotherapy. The receptors were gathered from a human donor with HPV-associated anogenital cancer.

V and J are TRBV10-3 and TRBJ1-6, with a weak D call TRBD1 (5 bases). The CDR3 covers 13 residues. Germline CDR1 and CDR2: ENHRY and SYGVKD. The germline V and J ends were trimmed by 4 bases and 14 bases, with 15 bases remaining between them. CDR3 sequence: CAISGTNLFTLHF. CDR3 DNA sequence: TGTGCCATCAGTGGGACAAATCTCTTCACCCTCCACTTT.

The chain joins TRBV28 to TRBJ1-1, with D hard to call. CDR3 length equals 15 residues. Germline V gene data show CDR1 as MDHEN and CDR2 as SYDVKM. Trimming removed 4 bases at V and 6 bases at J, with 18 bases between. The CDR3 bases are TGTGCCAGCAGTTCAAGGGTTCCGGGCCCCGCTGAAGCTTTCTTT. Translation gives CASSSRVPGPAEAFF.

This clone has a handful of counts. This chain links TRBV18 with TRBJ1-6, with 11 bases aligning to TRBD1. The CDR3 is 18 amino acids. J was trimmed by 0 bases and V by 3 bases; bases with no gene match: 4. Germline assignment: CDR1 KGHSH and CDR2 LQKENI. Here the CDR3 DNA reads TGTGCCAGCTCACCCAGGACAGGGGGCAACTCCTATAATTCACCCCTCCACTTT. It yields the protein CASSPRTGGNSYNSPLHF.

The rearrangement joins TRBV18 to TRBJ2-6; D remains ambiguous. This CDR3 has 16 residues. Germline V gives CDR1 KGHSH, CDR2 LQKENI. Deletions cut 3 bases from V and 0 bases from J, with 9 bases between. The chain's CDR3 is CASSPPGVSGANVLTF. Written as DNA, the CDR3 is TGTGCCAGCTCACCGCCTGGCGTCTCTGGGGCCAACGTCCTGACTTTC.

This clone has just a few counts. The CDR3 DNA reads as TGTGCCACCAGCAGAGATCTCGAAGGTCGTGGCTACACCTTC. Residues: CATSRDLEGRGYTF. The rearrangement links TRBV15 to TRBJ1-2; no reliable D call. Trimming took off 0 bases at V and 7 bases at J, with 12 bases between the two ends. Germline V gene data show CDR1 as LNHNV and CDR2 as YYDKDF (reference sequence). The CDR3 totals 14 residues.

This clone was seen a handful of times. CDR3 nucleotides: TGTGCCAGCAGCTTGGGGACTAGCCGCACCGGGGAGCTGTTTTTT. Encoded protein: CASSLGTSRTGELFF. The chain joins TRBV5-5 to TRBJ2-2; 8 nucleotides align to TRBD2. In germline, CDR1 is SGHKS, CDR2 YYEKEE (reference sequence). The V and J ends lost 0 bases and 4 bases, in that order; junction bases with no gene match: 2. The CDR3 extends over 15 amino acids. Looking up the rest from reference TRBV5-5 and TRBJ2-2 gives the full variable domain: DAGVTQSPTHLIKTRGQQVTLRCSPISGHKSVSWYQQVLGQGPQFIFQYYEKEERGRGNFPDRFSARQFPNYSSELNVNALLLGDSALYLCASSLGTSRTGELFFGEGSRLTVL.

The chain uses TRBV5-1 and TRBJ1-2; 9 bases match TRBD1. This CDR3 has 15 amino acids. With V trimmed by 4 bases and J by 2 bases, 6 bases remained unmatched. The germline CDR1 and CDR2 sequences are SGHRS and YFSETQ. CDR3: CASSPWTGVNYGYTF. The CDR3 region has the DNA TGCGCCAGCAGCCCCTGGACAGGGGTAAACTATGGCTACACCTTC.

The table lists this clone with a few counts. A junction boundary mismatches the germline segment, possibly from a read error. The V gene is TRBV6-1, the J gene TRBJ1-1, with 9 bases fitting TRBD1. In germline, CDR1 is MNHNS, CDR2 SASEGT. The CDR3 is 15 residues long. CDR3 loop: CASSGYRGQNPEAFF. The CDR3, as DNA: TGTGCCAGCAGTGGATACAGGGGGCAGAACCCTGAAGCTTTCTTT.

V gene TRBV7-3 combines with J gene TRBJ2-5; 10 bases align to TRBD1. The V gene's germline CDR1 is SGHTA and CDR2 FQGTGA. The length of the CDR3 is 16 residues. The V and J ends lost 0 bases and 5 bases, in that order; junction bases with no gene match: 6. CDR3 sequence (DNA): TGTGCCAGCAGCTTAACTCGGGACAGGGGAACGGAGACCCAGTACTTC. Its protein product is CASSLTRDRGTETQYF. The full variable domain, rest sourced from reference TRBV7-3 and TRBJ2-5, is GAGVSQTPSNKVTEKGKYVELRCDPISGHTALYWYRQSLGQGPEFLIYFQGTGAADDSGLPNDRFFAVRPEGSVSTLKIQRTERGDSAVYLCASSLTRDRGTETQYFGPGTRLLVL.